This T cell receptor (beta chain) emerged from a study of cytomegalovirus exposure and HLA in healthy donors (dated by TCRdb to about 2017). Background for the entire study: According to an earlier analysis of 550 to 700 of the donors, about 179 million T cells yielded some 120 million unique TCR beta sequences and roughly 280 Gb of sequence data. Donor age, sex, ethnicity and CMV serostatus were collected together with the repertoire data. Of the approximately 400 genotyped donors, over 70% fell in the genetic ancestry cluster associated with self-reported Caucasian donors. Because of strong linkage in the cohort, a handful of DR-DQ haplotypes were treated as single units for association and clustering. Around 320 gigabases of sequencing data and approximately 85 million unique TCR sequences were included in an early release covering roughly 600 HLA-typed donors. The study aimed to test whether cataloging public T cell receptors could reveal signatures of past pathogen exposure. The study profiled the T cell repertoires of 666 subjects by immunosequencing and related them to cytomegalovirus serostatus. Both class I and class II loci were covered by HLA typing, at four-digit resolution. Typing coverage varied by locus: roughly 629-630 donors for A, B, C, DRB1 and DQB1; 500 to 550 for DQA1; more than 600 for DPA1; approximately 450 for DPB1. A separate validation cohort of some 130 different subjects was used in addition to the roughly 620-subject first cohort. In the later analysis, no new phenotypic data were used to find candidate immune exposures; instead, reliance was placed on TCR beta sequences and their occurrence across donors. To predict cytomegalovirus infection status, the study combined high-throughput TCR immunosequencing, statistical association of individual TCRs with disease status, and machine learning. A later analysis re-examined previously published TCR beta repertoires from more than 600 donors and added high-resolution HLA genotyping to investigate patterns of TCR occurrence. Genome-wide SNP genotypes for about three fifths of the roughly 670 donors were used in a later genetic analysis, which treated that subset as a discovery cohort. In an earlier analysis of over 550 of the donors, high-throughput TCR beta sequencing was used to judge whether each TCR beta V gene segment behaved as functional or pseudogenic. Among some 400 genotyped donors of the cohort, an average of around 250,000 unique TCR beta nucleotide sequences was sequenced per donor, of which 15% to 20% were non-productive. Every discovery cohort repertoire had been produced on one sequencing platform.

Points the paper makes about the study in general: According to a later analysis, parvovirus B19, influenza, CMV and Epstein-Barr virus appeared linked to several top co-occurrence clusters. A group of highly shared sequence variants was considered likely to be a technical artifact of the sequencing pipeline. An earlier analysis of approximately 530 of the donors showed that most TCR beta V segments appeared in productive rearrangements either about 90% or about 30% of the time, which broadly matched IMGT annotations. Cytomegalovirus status was reported to be diagnosed by the classifier with high specificity and sensitivity in both the original and validation cohorts. Some IMGT-functional V segments, including TRBV6-2 and TRBV6-3, could not be told apart with the 87-base-pair reads, so those segments were excluded. Correlated functional status among segregating V segments might reflect linkage disequilibrium, but an unknown experimental factor could not be ruled out. A further reported finding was that TCR beta sequences accurately predicted the HLA-A and HLA-B alleles for most subjects in the first cohort. In a later analysis, the rate of TCR association differed among HLA loci, with DRB1 alleles having the most associated TCRs and HLA-C alleles having the fewest. Because some donors lacked HLA typing at each locus, the association tests relied only on the typed subset. V-gene and J-gene trimming of TCR beta chains was associated with a missense DCLRE1C variant in a later genetic analysis, and the association was replicated in an independent cohort. Most TCR sequences were seen in very few donors, while some public TCRs were found in many individuals. In this cohort, only TCR beta chains were sequenced, and detectable features were limited by the absence of alpha or paired-chain data. Most CMV-associated TCR beta chains appeared to be HLA-restricted in a later analysis, and the HLA associations seemed to be driven largely by CMV exposure. According to the authors, the approach could potentially be generalized to other disease states and immunological phenotypes. In a later analysis, HLA-associated TCR beta chains were found to be more clonally expanded and to have lower generation probabilities than equally common non-associated chains. About 17 rarely observed V segments, including chromosome 9 orphons, were excluded from the earlier analysis of several hundred of the donors because counts were too low. Presence/absence analyses assumed roughly uniform sequencing depth across donors, an assumption that may not hold. CMV serostatus was the only immune exposure information available for the cohort. A few of the identified cytomegalovirus-associated TCR beta chains were confirmed in vitro to be specific for cytomegalovirus antigens. A later genetic analysis reported fewer N-insertions in productive TCRs among donors in an Asian-associated ancestry cluster than the roughly 720-donor mean. When HLA alleles, especially DR and DQ, strongly co-occurred, TCR associations were difficult to assign to individual alleles. The study gave a list of about 170 TCR beta chains associated with cytomegalovirus. At a false discovery rate of 0.05, a later analysis linked some 18,000 TCR beta sequences to specific HLA alleles.

The cohort comprised 550 to 700 healthy bone marrow donors. Cohort members were all nominally healthy when sampled, although unrecorded immune exposures were likely present. The donor was CMV seronegative and belonged to the group of under 400 seronegative cohort members. Each donor provided a peripheral blood sample, and peripheral blood mononuclear cells were used for TCR beta sequencing. Genomic DNA was extracted from the blood cell samples with the Qiagen DNeasy Blood Extraction Kit. Remarks on this clone: Its antigen is not yet known. No much larger clone exists at a distance of one base, and base qualities are not known.

The CDR3, from cysteine to phenylalanine, totals 15 residues. The only DNA kept is the CDR3, 45 bases in frame from the first base. Reading the germline V gene (reference sequence) gives CDR1 MNHEY and CDR2 SMNVEV. The junction shows trimming of 5 bases on V and 2 bases on J, plus 13 bases between the germline ends. To prepare the library, the immunoSEQ multiplex PCR assay was applied. For the multiplex PCR, a mixture combining 60 forward primers for TCR Vbeta segments and 13 reverse primers for TCR Jbeta segments was used. The CDR3 region of rearranged TCR beta genes was amplified from genomic DNA by a multiplex PCR assay. Amplified TCR beta libraries were sequenced as 87-base-pair reads on the Illumina HiSeq System. The study's own analysis went as follows. Across the 670 or so repertoires, a later analysis counted some 80 million unique TCR beta chains, 9 million to 14 million of which were shared by at least two donors. To remove PCR and sequencing errors, raw reads were error-corrected and collapsed into unique sequences using a nearest-neighbor algorithm that merged closely related sequences. CDR3 sequences were aligned to IMGT reference sequences to assign V, D and J gene segments. Each retained sequence needed at least a six-nucleotide match to both a V gene segment and a J gene segment. Rearrangements were classified as productive when the CDR3 lacked stop codons and remained in frame with V and J, and all other rearrangements were classified as non-productive. Following IMGT convention, CDR3 was defined as the stretch from the second conserved V-encoded cysteine up to the conserved J-encoded phenylalanine. The earlier analysis of about 500 of the donors excluded sequences that lacked an unambiguous match to a single V gene segment. An earlier analysis of several hundred of the donors called V segments functional above 56.7% productive rearrangements and segregating when the between-donor standard deviation exceeded 5%. A statistical classification framework was developed to diagnose cytomegalovirus status using the catalog of TCR beta chain sequences. A later analysis assigned V and J genes by comparing TCR nucleotide sequences with IMGT/GENE-DB human TR gene sequences. In a later analysis, CDR3 sequences and most-parsimonious VDJ recombination scenarios were assigned using the TCRdist pipeline. In a later analysis, each TCR beta chain was defined by its CDR3 amino acid sequence together with its V-gene family, and reads lacking a unique V-gene family were excluded. In a later analysis, 500 to 650 highly shared, low-generation-probability nucleotide sequences were removed to address suspected cross-contamination and a sequencing artifact. In a later analysis, a clonal expansion index for each public chain was calculated from normalized within-repertoire ranks of inferred template counts. Generation probabilities in a later analysis came from a VDJ recombination model fitted to out-of-frame rearrangements, and those results were checked against IGoR. In a later analysis, TCR-TCR, TCR-HLA and TCR-CMV co-occurrence was scored with hypergeometric tests, and a repertoire-size bias correction was applied to TCR pairs. To estimate false discovery rates, a later analysis permuted the HLA or CMV assignments 20 times. In a later analysis, co-occurring TCRs were grouped with DBSCAN, and TCRdist sequence similarity was added when clustering was performed within HLA-allele-positive subsets. For co-occurrence clustering, repertoires with fewer than 30,000 or more than 120,000 public chains were excluded, along with four to six repertoires with anomalous nucleotide sharing. The source is immuneACCESS, and TCRdb retained only in-frame sequences with V and J called. Part of the clones is not carried over; for the studies checked, unresolved V genes explain less than half of this, and the remainder is unexplained. The V and J calls and clone size are taken from that table; D and trimming were inferred from the DNA. The table for this sample lists about 140,000 clones; roughly 80% of them were counted only once. The ten biggest clones cover 3.3% of the sample.

The chain uses TRBV27 and TRBJ2-1, and possibly TRBD1, on 6 matching bases. The sequenced sample was PBMCs. This clonotype originated in a middle-aged man in good health and CMV-seronegative. CDR3 region: CASSESQGPYNEQFF. In nucleotides, the sequence is TGTGCCAGCAGTGAGTCACAGGGCCCCTACAATGAGCAGTTCTTC.